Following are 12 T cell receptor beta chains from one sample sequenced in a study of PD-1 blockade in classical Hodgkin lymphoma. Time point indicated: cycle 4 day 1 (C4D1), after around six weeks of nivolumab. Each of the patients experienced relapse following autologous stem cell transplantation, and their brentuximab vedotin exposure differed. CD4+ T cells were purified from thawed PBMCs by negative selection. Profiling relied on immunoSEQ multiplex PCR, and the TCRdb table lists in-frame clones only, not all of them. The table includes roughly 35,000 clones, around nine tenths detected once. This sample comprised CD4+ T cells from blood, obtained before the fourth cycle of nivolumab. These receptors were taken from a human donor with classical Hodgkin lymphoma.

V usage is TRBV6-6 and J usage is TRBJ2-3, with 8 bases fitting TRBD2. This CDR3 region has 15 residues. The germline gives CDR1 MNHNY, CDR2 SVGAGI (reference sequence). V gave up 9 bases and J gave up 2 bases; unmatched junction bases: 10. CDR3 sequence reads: CASFYSGDYTDTQYF. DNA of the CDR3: TGTGCCAGTTTTTATAGCGGGGACTACACAGATACGCAGTATTTT.

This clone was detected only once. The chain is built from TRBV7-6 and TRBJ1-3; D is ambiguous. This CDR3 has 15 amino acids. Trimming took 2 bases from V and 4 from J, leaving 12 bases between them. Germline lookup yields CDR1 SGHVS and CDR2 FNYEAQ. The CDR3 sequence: CASSLFSLGGNTIYF. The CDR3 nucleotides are TGTGCCAGCAGCTTATTTTCTTTGGGAGGAAACACCATATATTTT. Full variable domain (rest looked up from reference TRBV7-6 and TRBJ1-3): GAGVSQSPRYKVTKRGQDVALRCDPISGHVSLYWYRQALGQGPEFLTYFNYEAQQDKSGLPNDRFSAERPEGSISTLTIQRTEQRDSAMYRCASSLFSLGGNTIYFGEGSWLTVV.

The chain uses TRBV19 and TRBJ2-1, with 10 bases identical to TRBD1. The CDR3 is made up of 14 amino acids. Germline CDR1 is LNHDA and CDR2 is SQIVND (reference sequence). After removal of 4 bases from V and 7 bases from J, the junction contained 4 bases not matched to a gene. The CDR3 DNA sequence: TGTGCCAGTAGTACGCGGACAGGGGGGAATGAGCAGTTCTTC. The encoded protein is CASSTRTGGNEQFF.

CDR3: CASSERRAYDIYNEQFF. The CDR3 DNA reads TGTGCCAGCAGTGAACGTCGGGCTTACGACATTTACAATGAGCAGTTCTTC. The V and J genes are TRBV2 and TRBJ2-1, with D hard to call. This CDR3 has 17 residues. Trimming shortened V by 2 bases and J by 4 bases, and 18 bases separated the two germline ends. The V gene's germline CDR1 is SNHLY and CDR2 FYNNEI.

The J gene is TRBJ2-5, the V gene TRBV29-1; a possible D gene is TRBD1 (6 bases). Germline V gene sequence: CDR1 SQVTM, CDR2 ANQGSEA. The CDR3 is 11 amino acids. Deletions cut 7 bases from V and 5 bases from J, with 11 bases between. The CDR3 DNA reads TGCAGCGGAACAGGGAGTGAGACCCAGTACTTC. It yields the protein CSGTGSETQYF.

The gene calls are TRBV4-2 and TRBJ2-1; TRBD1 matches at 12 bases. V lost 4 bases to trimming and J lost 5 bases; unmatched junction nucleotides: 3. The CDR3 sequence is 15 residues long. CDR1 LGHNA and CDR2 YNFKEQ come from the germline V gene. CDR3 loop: CASSPGQGAHNEQFF. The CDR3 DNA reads TGTGCCAGCAGCCCGGGACAGGGGGCCCACAATGAGCAGTTCTTC.

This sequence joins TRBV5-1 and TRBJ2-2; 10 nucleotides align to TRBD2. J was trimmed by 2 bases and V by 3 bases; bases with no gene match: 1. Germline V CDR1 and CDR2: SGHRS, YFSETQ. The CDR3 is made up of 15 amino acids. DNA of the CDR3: TGCGCCAGCAGCTCTAGCGGGGGAAACACCGGGGAGCTGTTTTTT. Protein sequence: CASSSSGGNTGELFF.

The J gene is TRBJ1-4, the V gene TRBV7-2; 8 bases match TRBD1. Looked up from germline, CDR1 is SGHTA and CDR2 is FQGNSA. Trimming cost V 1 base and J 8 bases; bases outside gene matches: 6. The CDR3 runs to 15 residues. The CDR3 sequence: CASSLGRGLGEKLFF. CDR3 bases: TGTGCCAGCAGCTTAGGCAGGGGGCTAGGGGAAAAACTGTTTTTT.

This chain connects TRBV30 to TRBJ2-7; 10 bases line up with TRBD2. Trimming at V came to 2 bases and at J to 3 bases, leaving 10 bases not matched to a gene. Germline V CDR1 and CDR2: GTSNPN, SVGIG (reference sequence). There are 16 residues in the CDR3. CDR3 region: CAWSSLAGDTYYEQYF. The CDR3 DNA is TGTGCCTGGAGTTCCCTAGCGGGAGATACCTACTACGAGCAGTACTTC.

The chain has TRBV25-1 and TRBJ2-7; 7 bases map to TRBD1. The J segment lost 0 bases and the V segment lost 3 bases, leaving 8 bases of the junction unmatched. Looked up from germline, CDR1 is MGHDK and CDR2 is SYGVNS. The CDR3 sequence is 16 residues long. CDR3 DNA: TGTGCCAGCAGTGATTCAAGACAGGGTCGCTCCTACGAGCAGTACTTC. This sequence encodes CASSDSRQGRSYEQYF.

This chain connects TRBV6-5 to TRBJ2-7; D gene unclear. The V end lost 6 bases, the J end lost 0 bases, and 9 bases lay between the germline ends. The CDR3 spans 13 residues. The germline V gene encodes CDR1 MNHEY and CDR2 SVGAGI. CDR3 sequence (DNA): TGTGCCAGCAGCCGACGGACCTCCTACGAGCAGTACTTC. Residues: CASSRRTSYEQYF.

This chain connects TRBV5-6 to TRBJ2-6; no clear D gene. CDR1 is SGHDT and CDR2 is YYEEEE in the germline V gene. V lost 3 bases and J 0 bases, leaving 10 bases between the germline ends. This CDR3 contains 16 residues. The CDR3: CASSWGSFSGANVLTF. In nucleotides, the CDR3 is TGTGCCAGCAGCTGGGGTAGCTTCTCTGGGGCCAACGTCCTGACTTTC. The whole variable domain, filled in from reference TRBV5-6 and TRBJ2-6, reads DAGVTQSPTHLIKTRGQQVTLRCSPKSGHDTVSWYQQALGQGPQFIFQYYEEEERQRGNFPDRFSGHQFPNYSSELNVNALLLGDSALYLCASSWGSFSGANVLTFGAGSRLTVL.